The 32 T cell receptor beta chains below come from one sample, sequenced in a study of blood T cell repertoires in COVID-19. Some clones are missing from TCRdb's copy, which holds only in-frame ones; the method was immunoSEQ multiplex PCR. The sample holds about 94,000 clones, roughly 84% seen once. Sequencing used peripheral blood. These receptors originate from a man in his 60s with acute or convalescent COVID-19.

In the case of this clone: Its ends do not fully match the called genes, so a read error is possible. This chain joins TRBV5-1 and TRBJ1-3; D is possibly TRBD1 (5 bases). The CDR3 runs to 14 residues. Germline assignment: CDR1 SGHRS and CDR2 YFSETQ. CDR3 residues: CASSLGQGGDTIYF. In DNA form, the CDR3 reads TGCGCCAGCAGCTTGGGGCAGGGTGGAGACACCATATATTTT.

V usage is TRBV11-2 and J usage is TRBJ1-2; D perhaps matches TRBD1 (5 bases). The ends were cut back, 7 bases at V and 0 bases at J, with 9 bases in the middle. Germline V gene lookup returns CDR1 SGHAT and CDR2 FQNNGV. The CDR3 has 13 residues. CDR3 sequence: CASTTGTNYGYTF. Here the CDR3 DNA reads TGTGCCAGCACCACAGGCACTAACTATGGCTACACCTTC.

The chain joins TRBV19 to TRBJ2-4; D gene unclear. CDR3 length equals 15 residues. Trimming shortened V by 2 bases and J by 0 bases, and 8 bases separated the two germline ends. CDR1 is LNHDA and CDR2 is SQIVND in the germline V gene (reference sequence). In DNA form, the CDR3 reads TGTGCCAGTAGTATAATGGGCCTAGCCAAAAACATTCAGTACTTC. This encodes CASSIMGLAKNIQYF.

The rearrangement links TRBV24-1 to TRBJ2-1, with D possibly being TRBD1 (5 bases). The V and J ends lost 3 bases and 2 bases respectively, with 13 bases between them. This CDR3 region has 16 residues. The V gene's germline CDR1 is KGHDR and CDR2 SFDVKD. As DNA, the CDR3 is TGTGCCACCAGTGATCATCAGGGAAGCCCCTACAATGAGCAGTTCTTC. Translated, it gives CATSDHQGSPYNEQFF.

The rearrangement uses TRBV4-3 and TRBJ2-7, with TRBD1 as a possible D gene (5 bases). V lost 0 bases and J 4 bases, leaving 10 bases between the germline ends. Germline V gives CDR1 LGHNA, CDR2 YSLEER. CDR3 length equals 14 residues. CDR3 amino acids: CASSQDRVGYEQYF. The CDR3 DNA follows: TGCGCCAGCAGCCAAGACAGGGTAGGGTACGAGCAGTACTTC.

The J gene is TRBJ1-6, the V gene TRBV6-5; D gene unclear. Germline V CDR1 and CDR2: MNHEY, SVGAGI. The CDR3 is 13 residues long. Trimming removed 6 bases at V and 3 bases at J, with 6 bases between. For the CDR3, the DNA is TGTGCCAGCAGGCCAGTCTATAATTCACCCCTCCACTTT. Its protein is CASRPVYNSPLHF.

In its sample, this clone was seen a few times. The rearrangement links TRBV6-5 to TRBJ1-6, with TRBD1 matching over 8 bases. The CDR3 length is 15 residues. V lost 2 bases to trimming and J lost 7 bases; unmatched junction nucleotides: 4. Per germline, CDR1 MNHEY and CDR2 SVGAGI. In DNA form, the CDR3 reads TGTGCCAGCAGTTACCTGACAGGGGACAATTCACCCCTCCACTTT. Protein: CASSYLTGDNSPLHF.

The chain recombines TRBV5-5 with TRBJ1-1, with D possibly being TRBD1 (5 bases). Germline values: CDR1 SGHKS, CDR2 YYEKEE (reference sequence). V was shortened by 1 base and J by 4 bases, with 14 bases between the two germline ends. The CDR3 is 15 amino acids. The CDR3 coding sequence is TGTGCCAGCAGCTTGTCGTGGGGCGGTGGCACTGAAGCTTTCTTT. It encodes CASSLSWGGGTEAFF.

The V and J genes are TRBV4-1 and TRBJ2-7; tentative D call: TRBD2 (6 bases). The length of the CDR3 is 15 residues. The germline gives CDR1 MGHRA, CDR2 YSYEKL. V lost 3 bases and J lost 7, with 19 bases in between. The CDR3 reads CASSQKTGELREQYF. The CDR3 DNA reads as TGCGCCAGCAGCCAGAAGACGGGAGAACTGAGGGAGCAGTACTTC.

The V gene is TRBV2, the J gene TRBJ1-4; the match to TRBD1 covers 7 bases. The J segment lost 8 bases and the V segment lost 3 bases, leaving 6 bases of the junction unmatched. In germline, CDR1 is SNHLY, CDR2 FYNNEI. This CDR3 region has 14 residues. CDR3: CASSEKGASEKLFF. In nucleotides, the CDR3 is TGTGCCAGCAGTGAGAAGGGGGCCTCGGAAAAACTGTTTTTT.

The chain links TRBV4-1 to TRBJ1-6; perhaps TRBD1 as D (6 bases). Trimming cost V 0 bases and J 6 bases, with 12 bases left between them. The length of the CDR3 is 16 residues. Germline CDR1 reads MGHRA; CDR2 reads YSYEKL. Here the CDR3 reads CASSQEDSSLNSPLHF. For the CDR3, the DNA is TGCGCCAGCAGCCAAGAGGACAGCTCCCTTAATTCACCCCTCCACTTT.

This clone was picked up one time. This rearrangement joins TRBV7-2 to TRBJ1-2, with 9 bases fitting TRBD1. V trimming: 3 bases; J trimming: 2 bases; junction bases outside the gene matches: 4. The V gene's germline CDR1 is SGHTA and CDR2 FQGNSA. The CDR3 is made up of 15 amino acids. Here the CDR3 DNA reads TGTGCCAGCAGCTTTTCGGGACAGGGCAACTATGGCTACACCTTC. This encodes CASSFSGQGNYGYTF.

The J gene is TRBJ2-7, the V gene TRBV20-1; D remains ambiguous. The CDR3 runs to 10 residues. V was pared by 6 bases and J by 5 bases, with 8 bases between. In germline, CDR1 is DFQATT, CDR2 SNEGSKA (reference sequence). The DNA for the CDR3 is TGCAGTGCCCAACTTGACGAGCAGTACTTC. Translated, it gives CSAQLDEQYF.

The rearrangement joins TRBV6-6 to TRBJ1-4; TRBD1 matches at 7 bases. The CDR3 is 15 amino acids. Germline CDR1 MNHNY, CDR2 SVGAGI (reference sequence). The trim removed 5 bases at V and 3 bases at J, leaving 6 bases unmatched. CDR3: CASSNRQGPNEKLFF. The CDR3 region has the DNA TGTGCCAGCAGTAACCGACAGGGCCCTAATGAAAAACTGTTTTTT.

The V call is TRBV11-2, the J call TRBJ2-7; 7 bases line up with TRBD2. The CDR3 covers 14 residues. The V and J ends lost 4 bases and 1 base, in that order; junction bases with no gene match: 4. CDR1 is SGHAT, CDR2 FQNNGV, per germline. The CDR3, as DNA: TGTGCCAGCAGCTCCCTGGGGGGGTCCTACGAGCAGTACTTC. Translation: CASSSLGGSYEQYF.

The chain is built from TRBV5-1 and TRBJ2-5; 8 bases fit TRBD1. The V segment lost 4 bases and the J segment 5 bases; nucleotides outside the gene matches: 10. The CDR3 covers 15 residues. In germline, CDR1 is SGHRS, CDR2 YFSETQ. CDR3 residues: CASSVGAGGEETQYF. DNA of the CDR3: TGCGCCAGCAGCGTGGGAGCAGGGGGCGAGGAGACCCAGTACTTC.

The V call is TRBV30, the J call TRBJ2-2; D ambiguous. The CDR3 runs to 13 residues. CDR1 and CDR2 from the germline V gene are GTSNPN and SVGIG (reference sequence). The ends were cut back, 5 bases at V and 1 base at J, with 8 bases in the middle. The CDR3 DNA is TGTGCCTGGTTCTCCCGGAACACCGGGGAGCTGTTTTTT. This translates into CAWFSRNTGELFF.

V gene TRBV5-6 combines with J gene TRBJ1-2; tentative D call: TRBD1 (6 bases). The germline CDR1 and CDR2 sequences are SGHDT and YYEEEE. The V gene lost 2 bases and the J gene lost 7 bases, with 15 bases spanning the gap. The CDR3 extends over 14 amino acids. The CDR3 spells CASSFLTGTTGYTF. In DNA form, the CDR3 reads TGTGCCAGCAGCTTTCTAACCGGGACAACTGGCTACACCTTC.

This rearrangement joins TRBV10-3 to TRBJ1-1; D is ambiguous. The CDR3 consists of 13 residues. V lost 5 bases and J lost 3, with 10 bases in between. Germline lookup yields CDR1 ENHRY and CDR2 SYGVKD. The DNA for the CDR3 is TGTGCCATCAGTACGGGGAGGGACACTGAAGCTTTCTTT. It codes for CAISTGRDTEAFF.

The V call is TRBV3-1 (or the pseudogene TRBV3-2), the J call TRBJ1-3, with TRBD1 as a possible D gene (5 bases). The V gene's germline CDR1 is LGHDT and CDR2 YNNKEL (reference sequence). This CDR3 comprises 14 residues. With 1 base removed from V and 3 bases from J, the gap between germline ends came to 7 bases. CDR3 sequence (DNA): TGTGCCAGCAGCCAAGGGGGCGGTGGAAACACCATATATTTT. Amino acid sequence: CASSQGGGGNTIYF.

The rearrangement links TRBV5-8 to TRBJ2-1; the match to TRBD1 covers 12 bases. After removal of 6 bases from V and 14 bases from J, the junction contained 9 bases not matched to a gene. Germline V gives CDR1 SGHTS, CDR2 YDEGEE. The CDR3 covers 13 residues. For the CDR3, the DNA is TGTGCCAGCAACCCCGGGACAGGGGGCAGTAAGTTCTTC. It translates to CASNPGTGGSKFF.

The genes are TRBV19 and TRBJ2-1; TRBD1 matches 7 bases. The CDR3 is 16 amino acids. The V gene's germline CDR1 is LNHDA and CDR2 SQIVND (reference sequence). Losses at the gene ends were 6 bases for V and 9 bases for J; bases not matched to a gene: 17. This CDR3 is CASSPRPGQTRGEQFF. The CDR3 DNA is TGTGCCAGTAGCCCCCGTCCGGGACAGACCCGAGGTGAGCAGTTCTTC.

This sequence joins TRBV5-8 and TRBJ1-1, with 9 positions matching TRBD1. This CDR3 contains 14 residues. V was pared by 1 base and J by 6 bases, with 4 bases of the junction left unmatched. From germline, CDR1 is SGHTS and CDR2 YDEGEE. The CDR3 DNA reads as TGTGCCAGCAGCTTGTGGACAGGGGAGCCTGAAGCTTTCTTT. It translates to CASSLWTGEPEAFF. The entire variable domain, with the rest obtained from reference TRBV5-8 and TRBJ1-1, is as follows: EAGVTQSPTHLIKTRGQQATLRCSPISGHTSVYWYQQALGLGLQFLLWYDEGEERNRGNFPPRFSGRQFPNYSSELNVNALELEDSALYLCASSLWTGEPEAFFGQGTRLTVV.

The rearrangement uses TRBV3-1 (or the pseudogene TRBV3-2) and TRBJ1-5, with 10 bases that match TRBD1. This CDR3 is built from 14 residues. Germline trimming cut 3 bases from V and 6 bases from J; bases unmatched to any gene: 2. Germline CDR1 LGHDT, CDR2 YNNKEL (reference sequence). CDR3 coding DNA: TGTGCCAGCAGCCAGGGGACAGGGGTTCAGCCCCAGCATTTT. Encoded protein: CASSQGTGVQPQHF.

The chain recombines TRBV25-1 with TRBJ1-1, with a weak D call TRBD1 (6 bases). Germline V CDR1 and CDR2: MGHDK, SYGVNS. Trimming stripped 5 bases from V and 1 base from J, with 11 bases between. The CDR3 contains 14 residues. CDR3 region: CASSLSGANTEAFF. In DNA, the CDR3 is TGTGCCAGCAGTCTATCAGGGGCGAACACTGAAGCTTTCTTT.

The V and J genes are TRBV19 and TRBJ2-7; the D gene is possibly TRBD1 (5 bases). The V gene's germline CDR1 is LNHDA and CDR2 SQIVND (reference sequence). V lost 5 bases and J lost 2, with 13 bases in between. CDR3 size: 14 residues. The CDR3 DNA follows: TGTGCCAGTAGTCTATACGACAGCCCCTACGAGCAGTACTTC. Translated, it gives CASSLYDSPYEQYF.

This chain uses TRBV6-1 with TRBJ1-2, with 7 bases that match TRBD1. This CDR3 contains 13 residues. Germline V lookup: CDR1 MNHNS, CDR2 SASEGT. J was trimmed by 4 bases and V by 3 bases; bases with no gene match: 2. CDR3 amino acids: CASSDRGSYGYTF. In DNA, the CDR3 is TGTGCCAGCAGTGACAGGGGGTCCTATGGCTACACCTTC.

The rearrangement joins TRBV4-1 to TRBJ2-1; perhaps TRBD2 as D (6 bases). Germline loops: CDR1 MGHRA, CDR2 YSYEKL. This CDR3 has 16 amino acids. V shed 5 bases and J shed 0 bases, with 14 bases lying between them. The CDR3 DNA sequence: TGCGCCAGCAGCGGTCGGACTATGAGCTCCTACAATGAGCAGTTCTTC. Translating gives CASSGRTMSSYNEQFF.

The chain recombines TRBV7-8 with TRBJ1-5; D is possibly TRBD1 (5 bases). The V gene's germline CDR1 is SGHVS and CDR2 FQNEAQ. The CDR3 has 14 residues. Between the trimmed V and J ends, which lost 2 bases and 3 bases, there was a span of 8 bases. This chain's CDR3 is CASSLSGFNQPQHF. In DNA, the CDR3 is TGTGCCAGCAGCTTATCAGGGTTCAATCAGCCCCAGCATTTT.

CDR3 nucleotides: TGTGCCAGCAGTTACAGAATCCAGCGGGAAGCTTTCTTT. Translation gives CASSYRIQREAFF. This chain connects TRBV6-2 or TRBV6-3 to TRBJ1-1; D is uncertain. Looked up from germline, CDR1 is MNHEY and CDR2 is SVGEGT. Trimming stripped 2 bases from V and 8 bases from J, with 12 bases between. The CDR3 is made up of 13 amino acids.

The V gene is TRBV2, the J gene TRBJ1-2; TRBD1 might be the D (6 bases). Trimming left V 6 bases short and J 0 bases short, with 8 bases between. Germline V lookup: CDR1 SNHLY, CDR2 FYNNEI. The CDR3 runs 13 residues. CDR3 nucleotide sequence: TGTGCCAGCAGCGGACAGACTAACTATGGCTACACCTTC. It specifies CASSGQTNYGYTF.

This clone appeared a single time. J is TRBJ2-2 and V is TRBV5-1, with D possibly being TRBD1 (6 bases). V was cut by 6 bases and J by 4 bases, with 13 bases left in between. The V gene's germline CDR1 is SGHRS and CDR2 YFSETQ. The CDR3 is 14 residues long. CDR3 in DNA: TGCGCCAGCAACCTCGGACAGCTCACCGGGGAGCTGTTTTTT. It codes for CASNLGQLTGELFF.